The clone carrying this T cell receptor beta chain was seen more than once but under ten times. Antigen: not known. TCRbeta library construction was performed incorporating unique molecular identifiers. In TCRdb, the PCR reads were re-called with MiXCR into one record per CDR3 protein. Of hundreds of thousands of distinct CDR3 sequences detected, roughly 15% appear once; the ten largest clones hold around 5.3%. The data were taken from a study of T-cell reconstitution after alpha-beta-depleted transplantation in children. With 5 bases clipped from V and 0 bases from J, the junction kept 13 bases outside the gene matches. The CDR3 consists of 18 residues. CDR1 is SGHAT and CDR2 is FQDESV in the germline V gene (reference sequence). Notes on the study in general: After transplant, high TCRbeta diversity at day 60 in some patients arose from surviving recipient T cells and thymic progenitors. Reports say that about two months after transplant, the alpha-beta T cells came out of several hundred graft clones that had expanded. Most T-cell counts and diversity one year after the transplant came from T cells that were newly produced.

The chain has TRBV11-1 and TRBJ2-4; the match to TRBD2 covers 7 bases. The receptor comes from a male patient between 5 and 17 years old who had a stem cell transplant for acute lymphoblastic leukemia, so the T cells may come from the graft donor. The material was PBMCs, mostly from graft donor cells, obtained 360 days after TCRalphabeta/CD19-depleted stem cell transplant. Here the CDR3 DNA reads TGTGCCAGCAGCCCCACGAGAGCGGGGCTTATAGCCAAAAACATTCAGTACTTC. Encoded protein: CASSPTRAGLIAKNIQYF.